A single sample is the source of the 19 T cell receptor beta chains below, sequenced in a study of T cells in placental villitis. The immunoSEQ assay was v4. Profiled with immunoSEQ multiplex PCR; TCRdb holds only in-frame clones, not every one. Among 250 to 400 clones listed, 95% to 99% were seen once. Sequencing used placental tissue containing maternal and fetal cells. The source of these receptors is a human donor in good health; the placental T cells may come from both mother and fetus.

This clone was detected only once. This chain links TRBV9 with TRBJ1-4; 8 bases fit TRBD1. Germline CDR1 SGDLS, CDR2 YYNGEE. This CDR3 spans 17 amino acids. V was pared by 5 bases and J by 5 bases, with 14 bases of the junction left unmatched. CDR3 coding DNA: TGTGCCAGCAGTCGACCGGGACAGGCAGTGGGGAATGAAAAACTGTTTTTT. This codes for CASSRPGQAVGNEKLFF.

The CDR3 sequence: CASSGLAGSYNEQFF. In DNA, the CDR3 is TGTGCCAGCAGCGGACTAGCGGGCTCCTACAATGAGCAGTTCTTC. This chain links TRBV5-4 with TRBJ2-1; 11 bases line up with TRBD2. The ends lost 4 bases at V and 0 bases at J; junction bases unmatched: 0. The CDR3 totals 15 residues. Germline V gene sequence: CDR1 SGHNT, CDR2 YYREEE (reference sequence).

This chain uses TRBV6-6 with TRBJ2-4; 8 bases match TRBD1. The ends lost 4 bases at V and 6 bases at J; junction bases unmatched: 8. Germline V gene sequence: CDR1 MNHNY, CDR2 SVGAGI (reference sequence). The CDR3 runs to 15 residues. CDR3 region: CASSSPDRGGNIQYF. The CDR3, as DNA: TGTGCCAGCAGTTCCCCCGACAGGGGAGGAAACATTCAGTACTTC.

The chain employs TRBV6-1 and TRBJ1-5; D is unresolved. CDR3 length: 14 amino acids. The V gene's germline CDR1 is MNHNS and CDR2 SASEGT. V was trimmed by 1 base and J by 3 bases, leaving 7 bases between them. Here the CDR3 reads CASSEGRINQPQHF. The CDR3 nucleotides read TGTGCCAGCAGTGAAGGGAGGATCAATCAGCCCCAGCATTTT.

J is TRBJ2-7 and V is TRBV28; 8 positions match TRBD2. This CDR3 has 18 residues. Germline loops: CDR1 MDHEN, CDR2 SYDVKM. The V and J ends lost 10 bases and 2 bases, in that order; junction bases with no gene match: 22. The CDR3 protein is CATREGLAGAGGPYEQYF. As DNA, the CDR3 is TGTGCCACCAGGGAAGGCCTTGCGGGGGCGGGAGGCCCCTACGAGCAGTACTTC. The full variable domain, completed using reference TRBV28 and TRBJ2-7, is DVKVTQSSRYLVKRTGEKVFLECVQDMDHENMFWYRQDPGLGLRLIYFSYDVKMKEKGDIPEGYSVSREKKERFSLILESASTNQTSMYLCATREGLAGAGGPYEQYFGPGTRLTVT.

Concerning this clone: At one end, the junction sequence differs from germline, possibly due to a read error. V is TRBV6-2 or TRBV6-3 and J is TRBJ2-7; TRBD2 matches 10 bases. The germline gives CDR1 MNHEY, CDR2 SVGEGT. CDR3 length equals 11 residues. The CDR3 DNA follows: TGTGCCAGCAGTCACGGACTAGCGGAGTTTTTC. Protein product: CASSHGLAEFF.

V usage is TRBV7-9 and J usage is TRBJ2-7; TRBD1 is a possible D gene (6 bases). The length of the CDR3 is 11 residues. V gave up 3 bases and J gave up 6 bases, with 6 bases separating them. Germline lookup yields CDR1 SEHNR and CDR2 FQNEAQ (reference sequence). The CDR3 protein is CASSLDSEQYF. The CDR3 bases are TGTGCCAGCAGCTTGGACAGCGAGCAGTACTTC.

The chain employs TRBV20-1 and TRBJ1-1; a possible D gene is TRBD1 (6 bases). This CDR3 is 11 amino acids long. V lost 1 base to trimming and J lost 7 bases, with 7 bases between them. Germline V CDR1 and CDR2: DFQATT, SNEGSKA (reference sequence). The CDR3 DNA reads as TGCAGTGCTAGAGGAGGGGGTGAAGCTTTCTTT. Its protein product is CSARGGGEAFF.

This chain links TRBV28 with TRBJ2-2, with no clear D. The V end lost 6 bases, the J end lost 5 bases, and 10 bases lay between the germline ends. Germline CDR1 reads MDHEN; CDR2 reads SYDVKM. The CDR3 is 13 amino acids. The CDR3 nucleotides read TGTGCCAGCAGATTGGAACTGACCGGGGAGCTGTTTTTT. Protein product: CASRLELTGELFF. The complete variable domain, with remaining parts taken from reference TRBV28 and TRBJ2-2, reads DVKVTQSSRYLVKRTGEKVFLECVQDMDHENMFWYRQDPGLGLRLIYFSYDVKMKEKGDIPEGYSVSREKKERFSLILESASTNQTSMYLCASRLELTGELFFGEGSRLTVL.

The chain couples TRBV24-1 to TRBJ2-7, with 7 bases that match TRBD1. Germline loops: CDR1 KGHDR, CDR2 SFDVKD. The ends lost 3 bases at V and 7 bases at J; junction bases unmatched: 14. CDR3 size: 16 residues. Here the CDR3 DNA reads TGTGCCACCAGTGATGCTGGGACAGACAGGAGCGTGGAGCAGTACTTC. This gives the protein CATSDAGTDRSVEQYF.

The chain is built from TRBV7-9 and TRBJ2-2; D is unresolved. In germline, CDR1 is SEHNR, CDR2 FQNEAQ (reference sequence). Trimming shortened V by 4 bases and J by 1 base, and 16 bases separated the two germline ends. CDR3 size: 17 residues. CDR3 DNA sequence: TGTGCCAGCAGCTCCAATATAGTTCCATTGAACACCGGGGAGCTGTTTTTT. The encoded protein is CASSSNIVPLNTGELFF.

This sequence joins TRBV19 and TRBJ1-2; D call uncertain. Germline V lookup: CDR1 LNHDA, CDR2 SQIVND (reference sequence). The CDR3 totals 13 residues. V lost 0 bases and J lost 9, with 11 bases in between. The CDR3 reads CASSIDRLLSYTF. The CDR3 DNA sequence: TGTGCCAGTAGTATAGATCGACTGCTTAGCTACACCTTC.

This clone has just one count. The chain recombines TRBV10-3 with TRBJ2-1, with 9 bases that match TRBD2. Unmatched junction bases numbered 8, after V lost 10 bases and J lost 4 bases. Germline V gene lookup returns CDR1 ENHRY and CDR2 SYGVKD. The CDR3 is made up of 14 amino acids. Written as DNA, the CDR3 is TGTGCCACCCTAGCGGGGTCGGGGTACAATGAGCAGTTCTTC. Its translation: CATLAGSGYNEQFF.

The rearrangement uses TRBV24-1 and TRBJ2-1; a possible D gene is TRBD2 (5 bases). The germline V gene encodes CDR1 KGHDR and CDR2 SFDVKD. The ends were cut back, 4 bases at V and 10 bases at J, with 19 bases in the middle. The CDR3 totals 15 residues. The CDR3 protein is CATSEGSSGYLEQFF. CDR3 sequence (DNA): TGTGCCACCAGTGAAGGTTCAAGCGGATACTTGGAGCAGTTCTTC.

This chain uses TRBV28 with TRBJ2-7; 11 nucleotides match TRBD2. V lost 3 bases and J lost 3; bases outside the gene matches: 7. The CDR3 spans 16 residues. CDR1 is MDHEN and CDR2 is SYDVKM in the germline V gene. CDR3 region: CASSFRGLAGGYEQYF. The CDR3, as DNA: TGTGCCAGCAGTTTTAGGGGGCTAGCGGGAGGCTACGAGCAGTACTTC. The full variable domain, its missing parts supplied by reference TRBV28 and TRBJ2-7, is DVKVTQSSRYLVKRTGEKVFLECVQDMDHENMFWYRQDPGLGLRLIYFSYDVKMKEKGDIPEGYSVSREKKERFSLILESASTNQTSMYLCASSFRGLAGGYEQYFGPGTRLTVT.

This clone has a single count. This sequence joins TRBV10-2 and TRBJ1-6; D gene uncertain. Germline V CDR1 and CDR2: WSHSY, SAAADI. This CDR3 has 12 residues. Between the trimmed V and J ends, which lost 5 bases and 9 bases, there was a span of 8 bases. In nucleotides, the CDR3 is TGCGCCAGCAGTCGAGCGGCTTCACCCCTCCACTTT. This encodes CASSRAASPLHF.

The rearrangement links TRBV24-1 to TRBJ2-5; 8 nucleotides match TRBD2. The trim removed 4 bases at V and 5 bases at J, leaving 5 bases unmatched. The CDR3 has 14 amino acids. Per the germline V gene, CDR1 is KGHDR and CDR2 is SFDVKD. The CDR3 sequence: CATSEAGVEETQYF. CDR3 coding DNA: TGTGCCACCAGTGAAGCGGGAGTCGAGGAGACCCAGTACTTC.

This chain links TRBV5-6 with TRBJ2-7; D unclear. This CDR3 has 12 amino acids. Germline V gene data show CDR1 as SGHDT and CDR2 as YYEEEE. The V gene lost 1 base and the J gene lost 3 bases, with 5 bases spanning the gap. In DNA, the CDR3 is TGTGCCAGCAGCTTGTCAGGCTACGAGCAGTACTTC. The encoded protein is CASSLSGYEQYF. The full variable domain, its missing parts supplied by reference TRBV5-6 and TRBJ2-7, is DAGVTQSPTHLIKTRGQQVTLRCSPKSGHDTVSWYQQALGQGPQFIFQYYEEEERQRGNFPDRFSGHQFPNYSSELNVNALLLGDSALYLCASSLSGYEQYFGPGTRLTVT.

The CDR3 reads CASSETSGASQETQYF. The CDR3 nucleotides read TGTGCCAGTAGCGAGACTAGCGGTGCTAGTCAAGAGACCCAGTACTTC. The rearrangement joins TRBV19 to TRBJ2-5, with TRBD2 matching over 9 bases. Germline values: CDR1 LNHDA, CDR2 SQIVND (reference sequence). The J segment lost 2 bases and the V segment lost 6 bases, leaving 10 bases of the junction unmatched. The CDR3 runs 16 residues.